Listed below are T cell receptor beta chains from one sample, sequenced in a study of cytomegalovirus exposure and HLA in healthy donors. Libraries were prepared by immunoSEQ multiplex PCR; TCRdb keeps only in-frame clonotypes and omits some of them. The sample consists of 160,000 or so clones, roughly 84% of them appearing once. The specimen was PBMCs. These receptors were taken from a man aged 25-40 years in good health and CMV-seropositive. CDR3s include the opening cysteine and the closing phenylalanine or tryptophan. D genes are given only for firm matches. The size entry is marked missing in some rows and otherwise reads once, few, many or a size class.

NA	TRBV2	TRBJ1-1	NA	TGTGCCAGCAGTGAACTAAGCGCTGAAGCTTTCTTT	CASSELSAEAFF
NA	TRBV15	TRBJ1-2	NA	TGTGCCACCAGCAGGAATCTCCAGGGGAACTATGGCTACACCTTC	CATSRNLQGNYGYTF
once	TRBV9	TRBJ1-1	TRBD1	TGTGCCAGCAGCCCTGGACAGGGCACTGAAGCTTTCTTT	CASSPGQGTEAFF
NA	TRBV18	TRBJ2-4	TRBD1	TGTGCCAGCTCACCAACAGGGGGCGTCAACATTCAGTACTTC	CASSPTGGVNIQYF
NA	TRBV6-6	TRBJ2-3	TRBD2	TGTGCCAGCCGCGGGGGGGTGGACACAGATACGCAGTATTTT	CASRGGVDTDTQYF
NA	TRBV18	TRBJ2-6	TRBD1	TGTGCCAGCTCCCTTGGGACAGGACTCTCTGGGGCCAACGTCCTGACTTTC	CASSLGTGLSGANVLTF
NA	TRBV27	TRBJ2-1	NA	TGTGCCAGCAGTTTATTTTCCGGACAGAACTTTTACAATGAGCAGTTCTTC	CASSLFSGQNFYNEQFF
NA	TRBV7-6	TRBJ2-3	NA	TGTGCCAGCAGCTTACAAGATACGCAGTATTTT	CASSLQDTQYF
NA	TRBV19	TRBJ1-1	TRBD1	TGTGCCAGTGGCCTAAAACAGGGGGCGGGCACTGAAGCTTTCTTT	CASGLKQGAGTEAFF
NA	TRBV29-1	TRBJ1-2	NA	TGCAGCGTTGATTTCGGGCAGGGTGAAGGCTACACCTTC	CSVDFGQGEGYTF
NA	TRBV19	TRBJ1-1	NA	TGTGCCAGTAGTATAAGGAGAAACACTGAAGCTTTCTTT	CASSIRRNTEAFF
NA	TRBV15	TRBJ2-7	NA	TGTGCCACCAGCAGTCCCCGGACTGCGTACCCCTACGAGCAGTACTTC	CATSSPRTAYPYEQYF
NA	TRBV30	TRBJ2-7	TRBD1	TGTGCCTGGAGTGGAAGGACAGGGTACTACGAGCAGTACTTC	CAWSGRTGYYEQYF
few	TRBV18	TRBJ2-7	TRBD1	TGTGCCAGCTCACGGGACAGCTACGAGCAGTACTTC	CASSRDSYEQYF
few	TRBV6-1	TRBJ2-7	TRBD2	TGTGCCAGCAGTGAACACTCAGCGGGAGACCCCTACGAGCAGTACTTC	CASSEHSAGDPYEQYF
NA	TRBV30	TRBJ2-2	TRBD2	TGTGCCTGTACTAGCGAGAACACCGGGGAGCTGTTTTTT	CACTSENTGELFF
NA	TRBV6-5	TRBJ2-7	TRBD1	TGTGCCAGCAGTACCCTTGACAGGGGGCGGAGGGAGCAGTACTTC	CASSTLDRGRREQYF
once	TRBV28	TRBJ1-5	TRBD1	TGTGCCAGCAGTTTAGCGTACAGGGGTCGGGATCAGCCCCAGCATTTT	CASSLAYRGRDQPQHF
NA	TRBV5-4	TRBJ2-1	TRBD2	TGTGCCAGCAGCTTGGCTTTTAGACTAGCGGGAGGGGGTGAGCAGTTCTTC	CASSLAFRLAGGGEQFF
NA	TRBV6-6	TRBJ1-1	NA	TGTGCCAGCAGTTACCCCCGGACAGAAAACACTGAAGCTTTCTTT	CASSYPRTENTEAFF
few	TRBV9	TRBJ2-5	NA	TGTGCCAGCAACGTAGATGGAGGAGAGACCCAGTACTTC	CASNVDGGETQYF
NA	TRBV4-3	TRBJ2-3	NA	TGCGCCAGCAGCCAAGAAGCAGGGGCTGGACCAGATACGCAGTATTTT	CASSQEAGAGPDTQYF
NA	TRBV5-1	TRBJ1-4	NA	TGCGCCAGCAGCTTGGCTGCTGGGCCTAATGAAAAACTGTTTTTT	CASSLAAGPNEKLFF
NA	TRBV28	TRBJ2-7	NA	TGTGCCAGCAGTGTGAGACGGGGGGCCGCCTACGAGCAGTACTTC	CASSVRRGAAYEQYF
NA	TRBV9	TRBJ1-2	TRBD1	TGTGCCAGCAGCTCTCGGACAGGACACTATGGCTACACCTTC	CASSSRTGHYGYTF
NA	TRBV6-1	TRBJ1-1	NA	TGTGCCAGCAGTGAAACGGGGTCGGGGAACACTGAAGCTTTCTTT	CASSETGSGNTEAFF
few	TRBV6-1	TRBJ2-7	TRBD1	TGTGCCAGCAGTAACAGGGGCCCTCTGGGGGAGCAGTACTTC	CASSNRGPLGEQYF